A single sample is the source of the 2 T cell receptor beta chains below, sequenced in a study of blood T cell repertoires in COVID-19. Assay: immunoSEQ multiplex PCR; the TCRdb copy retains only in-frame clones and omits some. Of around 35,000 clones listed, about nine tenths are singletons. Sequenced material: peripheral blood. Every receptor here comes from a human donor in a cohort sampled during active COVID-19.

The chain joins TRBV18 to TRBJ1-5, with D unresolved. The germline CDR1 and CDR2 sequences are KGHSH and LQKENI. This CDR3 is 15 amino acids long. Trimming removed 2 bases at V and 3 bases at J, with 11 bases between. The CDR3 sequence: CASSPTAGLNQPQHF. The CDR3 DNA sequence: TGTGCCAGCTCACCAACGGCAGGCCTCAATCAGCCCCAGCATTTT.

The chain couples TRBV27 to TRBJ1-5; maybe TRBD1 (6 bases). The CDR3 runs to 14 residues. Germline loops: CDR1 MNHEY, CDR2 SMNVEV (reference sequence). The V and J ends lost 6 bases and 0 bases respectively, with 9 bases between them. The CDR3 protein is CASSTGYSNQPQHF. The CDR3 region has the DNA TGTGCCAGCAGCACAGGGTATAGCAATCAGCCCCAGCATTTT.